This T cell receptor (beta chain) derives from a study of shared clonotypes between healthy human individuals. For this clone: No antigen is known for it.

Profiling relied on immunoSEQ multiplex PCR, and the TCRdb table lists in-frame clones only, not all of them. The table records millions of clones, more than 90% of them present only once. With 6 bases removed from V and 5 bases from J, the gap between germline ends came to 19 bases. This CDR3 is built from 14 residues. CDR1 is SQVTM, CDR2 ANQGSEA, per germline. Notes on the study in general: What naive subsets generally showed was a larger estimated richness than memory subsets showed.

This rearrangement joins TRBV29-1 to TRBJ2-5; maybe TRBD1 (6 bases). The TCR was taken from a man between 18 and 29 years old in good health. The sequencing sample was made of naive CD4+ T cells sorted from blood. Regarding subset: CD45RA+ positively selected. CDR3: CSVGGVVTAETQYF. The CDR3 bases are TGCAGCGTAGGGGGTGTTGTCACGGCGGAGACCCAGTACTTC.